Here is one T cell receptor beta chain with its context. This sample was included in a study of cytomegalovirus exposure and HLA in healthy donors. Germline assignment: CDR1 MNHNS and CDR2 SASEGT. V shed 2 bases and J shed 3 bases, with 8 bases lying between them. The CDR3 spans 13 residues. It was with 60 Vbeta and 13 Jbeta primers that the PCR ran. Generated by immunoSEQ multiplex PCR, the TCRdb table keeps only in-frame clones and is missing some. This table has 150,000 to 200,000 clones, roughly four fifths appearing once. The rearrangement uses TRBV6-1 and TRBJ2-7; a possible D gene is TRBD2 (5 bases). The specimen was PBMCs. This TCR was recovered from a man aged 50-60 years in good health and CMV-seropositive. The CDR3 here is CASSELRGYEQYF. CDR3 in DNA: TGTGCCAGCAGTGAACTACGGGGCTACGAGCAGTACTTC.